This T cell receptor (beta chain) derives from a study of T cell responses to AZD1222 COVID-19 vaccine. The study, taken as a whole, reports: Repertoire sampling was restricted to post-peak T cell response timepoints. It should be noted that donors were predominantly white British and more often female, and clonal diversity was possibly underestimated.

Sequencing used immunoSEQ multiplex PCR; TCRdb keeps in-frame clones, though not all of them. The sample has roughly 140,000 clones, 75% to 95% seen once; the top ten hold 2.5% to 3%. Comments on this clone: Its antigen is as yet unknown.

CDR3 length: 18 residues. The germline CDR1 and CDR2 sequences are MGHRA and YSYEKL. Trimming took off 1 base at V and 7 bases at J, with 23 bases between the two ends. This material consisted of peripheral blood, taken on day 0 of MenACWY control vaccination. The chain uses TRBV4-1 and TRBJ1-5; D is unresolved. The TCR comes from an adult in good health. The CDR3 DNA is TGCGCCAGCAGCCAAGGTCCAATGGGTTTAGGCAGAAAACAGCCCCAGCATTTT. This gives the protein CASSQGPMGLGRKQPQHF.